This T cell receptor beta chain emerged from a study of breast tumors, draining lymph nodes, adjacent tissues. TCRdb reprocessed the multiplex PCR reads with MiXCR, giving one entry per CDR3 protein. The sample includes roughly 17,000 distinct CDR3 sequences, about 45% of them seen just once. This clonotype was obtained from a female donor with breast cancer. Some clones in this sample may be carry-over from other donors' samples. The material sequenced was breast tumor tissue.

CDR3 sequence (DNA): TGTGCCAGCAGCCCTGACAGGGCGGATGGCTACACCTTC. It codes for CASSPDRADGYTF. V gene TRBV7-2 combines with J gene TRBJ1-2, with 7 bases lining up with TRBD1. Germline CDR1 reads SGHTA; CDR2 reads FQGNSA. The V segment lost 5 bases and the J segment 6 bases; nucleotides outside the gene matches: 6. This CDR3 region has 13 residues.